What follows describes a single T cell receptor beta chain. Its matching antigen is unknown. The study ran its PCR with 60 Vbeta and 13 Jbeta primers. The data were produced by immunoSEQ multiplex PCR, yet TCRdb's version contains in-frame clones alone and is incomplete. This sample lists 200,000 or so clones; its ten largest clones have almost 0.75%. V gave up 4 bases and J gave up 6 bases, with 18 bases separating them. Germline V gives CDR1 SGHAT, CDR2 FQNNGV. CDR3 size: 15 residues. The record originates from a study of cytomegalovirus exposure and HLA in healthy donors. Broader study findings: Within an earlier analysis, most TCR beta V segments proved productive either about 90% or about 30% of the time. A list of 150 to 200 TCR beta chains associated with cytomegalovirus was given.

The chain recombines TRBV11-2 with TRBJ1-2; D uncertain. The TCR originated in a boy between 5 and 17 years old in good health and CMV-seronegative. Material: PBMCs. The DNA for the CDR3 is TGTGCCAGCAGCTCTCCGCGGGAGCCGAAGAATGGCTACACCTTC. As protein: CASSSPREPKNGYTF.